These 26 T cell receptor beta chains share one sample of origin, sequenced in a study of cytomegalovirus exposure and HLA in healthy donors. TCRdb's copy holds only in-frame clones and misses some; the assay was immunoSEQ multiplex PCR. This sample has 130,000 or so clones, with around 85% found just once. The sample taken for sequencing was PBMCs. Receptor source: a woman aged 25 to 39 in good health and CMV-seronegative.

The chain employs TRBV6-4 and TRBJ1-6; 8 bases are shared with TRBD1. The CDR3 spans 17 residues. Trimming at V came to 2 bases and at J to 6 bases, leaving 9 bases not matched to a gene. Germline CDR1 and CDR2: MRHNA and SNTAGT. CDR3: CASSDPRKTGGNSPLHF. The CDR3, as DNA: TGTGCCAGCAGTGACCCGAGGAAAACAGGGGGTAATTCACCCCTCCACTTT.

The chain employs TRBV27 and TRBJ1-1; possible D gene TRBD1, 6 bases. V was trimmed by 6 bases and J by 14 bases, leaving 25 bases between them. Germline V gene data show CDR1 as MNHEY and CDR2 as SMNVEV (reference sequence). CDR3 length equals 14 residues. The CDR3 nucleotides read TGTGCCAGCAGGGAGCTTTCGACAGGAAAGTTACCCTTCTTT. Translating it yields CASRELSTGKLPFF.

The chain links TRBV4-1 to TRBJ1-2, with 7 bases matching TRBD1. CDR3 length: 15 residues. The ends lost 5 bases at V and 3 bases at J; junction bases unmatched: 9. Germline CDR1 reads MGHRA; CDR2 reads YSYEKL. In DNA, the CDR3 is TGCGCCAGCAGCGCCCCAGACAGGGTGGACTATGGCTACACCTTC. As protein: CASSAPDRVDYGYTF.

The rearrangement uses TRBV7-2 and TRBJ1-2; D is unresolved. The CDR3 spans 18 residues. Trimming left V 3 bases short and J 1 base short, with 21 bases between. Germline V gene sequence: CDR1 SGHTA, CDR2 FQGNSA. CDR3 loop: CASSFWVPKAGFNYGYTF. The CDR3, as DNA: TGTGCCAGCAGCTTTTGGGTCCCCAAGGCGGGGTTTAACTATGGCTACACCTTC.

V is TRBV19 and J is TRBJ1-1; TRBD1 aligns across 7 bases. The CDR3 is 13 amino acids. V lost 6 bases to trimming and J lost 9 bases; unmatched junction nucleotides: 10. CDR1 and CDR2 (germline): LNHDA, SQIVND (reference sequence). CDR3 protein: CASSPTGKGQAFF. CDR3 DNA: TGTGCCAGTAGCCCGACAGGGAAGGGGCAAGCTTTCTTT.

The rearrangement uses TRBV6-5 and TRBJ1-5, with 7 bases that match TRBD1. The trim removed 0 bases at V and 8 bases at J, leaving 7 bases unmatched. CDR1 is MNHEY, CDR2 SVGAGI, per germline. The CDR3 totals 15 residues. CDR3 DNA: TGTGCCAGCAGTTACTCAAGACAGGGCAGGGAGCCCCAGCATTTT. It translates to CASSYSRQGREPQHF.

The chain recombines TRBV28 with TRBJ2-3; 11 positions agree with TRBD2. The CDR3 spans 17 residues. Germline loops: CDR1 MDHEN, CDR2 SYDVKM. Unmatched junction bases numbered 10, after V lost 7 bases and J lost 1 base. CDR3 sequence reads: CASMDPSGGYRTDTQYF. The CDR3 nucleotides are TGTGCCAGCATGGACCCTAGCGGGGGGTACCGCACAGATACGCAGTATTTT.

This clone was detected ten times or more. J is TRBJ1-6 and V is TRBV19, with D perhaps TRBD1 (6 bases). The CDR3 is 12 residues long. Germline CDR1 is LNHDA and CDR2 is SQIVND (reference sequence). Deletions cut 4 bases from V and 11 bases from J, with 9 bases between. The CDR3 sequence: CASSTGVAPLHF. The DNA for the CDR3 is TGTGCCAGTAGTACAGGGGTGGCACCCCTCCACTTT.

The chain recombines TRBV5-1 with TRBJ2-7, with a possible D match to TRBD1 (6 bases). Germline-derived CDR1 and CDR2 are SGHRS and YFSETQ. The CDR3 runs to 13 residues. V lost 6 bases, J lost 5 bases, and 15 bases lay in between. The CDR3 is CASKLQGTDEQYF. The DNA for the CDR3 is TGCGCCAGCAAGTTACAGGGTACGGACGAGCAGTACTTC.

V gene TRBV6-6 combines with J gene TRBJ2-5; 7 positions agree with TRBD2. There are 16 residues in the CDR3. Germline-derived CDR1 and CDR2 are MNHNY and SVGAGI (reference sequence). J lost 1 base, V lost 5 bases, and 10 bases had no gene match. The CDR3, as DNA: TGTGCCAGCAGTCCCGCTTCTAGCGGTGCCCAAGAGACCCAGTACTTC. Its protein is CASSPASSGAQETQYF.

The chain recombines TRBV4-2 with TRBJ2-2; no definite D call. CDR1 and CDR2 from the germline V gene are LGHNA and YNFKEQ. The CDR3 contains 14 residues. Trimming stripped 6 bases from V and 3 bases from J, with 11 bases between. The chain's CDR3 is CASSPAMDTGELFF. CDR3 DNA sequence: TGTGCCAGCAGTCCAGCGATGGACACCGGGGAGCTGTTTTTT.

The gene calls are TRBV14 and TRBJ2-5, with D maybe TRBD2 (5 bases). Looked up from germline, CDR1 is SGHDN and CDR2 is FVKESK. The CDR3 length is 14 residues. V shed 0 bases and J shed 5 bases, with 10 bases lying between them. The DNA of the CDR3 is TGTGCCAGCAGCCAAGATCGAGGGTGGGAGACCCAGTACTTC. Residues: CASSQDRGWETQYF. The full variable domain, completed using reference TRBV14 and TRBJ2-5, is EAGVTQFPSHSVIEKGQTVTLRCDPISGHDNLYWYRRVMGKEIKFLLHFVKESKQDESGMPNNRFLAERTGGTYSTLKVQPAELEDSGVYFCASSQDRGWETQYFGPGTRLLVL.

CDR3: CASSSLGQYNSPLHF. CDR3 in DNA: TGTGCCAGCAGCTCCCTGGGGCAGTATAATTCACCCCTCCACTTT. The chain carries TRBV5-4 and TRBJ1-6; perhaps TRBD1 as D (5 bases). There are 15 residues in the CDR3. V was clipped by 3 bases and J by 4 bases, with 11 bases between them. CDR1 is SGHNT, CDR2 YYREEE, per germline (reference sequence). Full variable domain (outside the CDR3, taken from reference TRBV5-4 and TRBJ1-6): ETGVTQSPTHLIKTRGQQVTLRCSSQSGHNTVSWYQQALGQGPQFIFQYYREEENGRGNFPPRFSGLQFPNYSSELNVNALELDDSALYLCASSSLGQYNSPLHFGNGTRLTVT.

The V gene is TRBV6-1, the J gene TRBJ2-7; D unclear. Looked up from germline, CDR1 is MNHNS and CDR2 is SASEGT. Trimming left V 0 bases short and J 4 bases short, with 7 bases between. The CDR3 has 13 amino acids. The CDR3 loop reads CASSEAVRYEQYF. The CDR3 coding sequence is TGTGCCAGCAGTGAAGCGGTCAGGTACGAGCAGTACTTC.

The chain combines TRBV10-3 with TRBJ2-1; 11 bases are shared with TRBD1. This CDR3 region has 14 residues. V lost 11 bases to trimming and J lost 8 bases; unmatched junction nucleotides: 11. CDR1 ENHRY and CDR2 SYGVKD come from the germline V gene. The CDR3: CAAKDRTGGHEQFF. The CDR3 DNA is TGTGCCGCCAAAGACCGGACAGGGGGCCATGAGCAGTTCTTC.

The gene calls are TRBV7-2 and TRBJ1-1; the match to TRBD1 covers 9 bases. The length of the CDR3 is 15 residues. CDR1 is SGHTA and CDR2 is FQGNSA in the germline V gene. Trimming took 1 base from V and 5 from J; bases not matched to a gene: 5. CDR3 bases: TGTGCCAGCAGCTTAGTCTCGGACAGGGGAACTGAAGCTTTCTTT. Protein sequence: CASSLVSDRGTEAFF.

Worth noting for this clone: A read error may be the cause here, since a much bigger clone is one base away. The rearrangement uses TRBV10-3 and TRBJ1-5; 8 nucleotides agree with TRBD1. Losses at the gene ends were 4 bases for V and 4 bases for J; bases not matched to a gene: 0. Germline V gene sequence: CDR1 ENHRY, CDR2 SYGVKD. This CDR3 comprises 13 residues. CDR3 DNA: TGTGCCATCAGTGGGACAGGGAATCAGCCCCAGCATTTT. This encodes CAISGTGNQPQHF.

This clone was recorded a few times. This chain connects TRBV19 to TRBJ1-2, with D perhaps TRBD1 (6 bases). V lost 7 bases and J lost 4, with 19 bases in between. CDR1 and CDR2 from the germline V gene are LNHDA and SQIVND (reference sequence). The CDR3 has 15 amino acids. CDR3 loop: CASIFEGGASYGYTF. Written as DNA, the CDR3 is TGTGCCAGTATTTTTGAGGGGGGGGCCAGCTATGGCTACACCTTC.

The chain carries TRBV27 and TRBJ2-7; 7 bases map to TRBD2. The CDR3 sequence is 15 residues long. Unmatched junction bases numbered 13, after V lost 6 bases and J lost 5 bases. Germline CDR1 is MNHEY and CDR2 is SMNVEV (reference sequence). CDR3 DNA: TGTGCCAGCAGACCCCTCGGCGGGGGTCTCCACGAGCAGTACTTC. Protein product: CASRPLGGGLHEQYF.

Written as DNA, the CDR3 is TGTGCCAGCAGTTTTCGGCAGGGGGGTGAAAAACTGTTTTTT. Translated, it gives CASSFRQGGEKLFF. V is TRBV27 and J is TRBJ1-4, with 7 bases aligning to TRBD1. The germline CDR1 and CDR2 sequences are MNHEY and SMNVEV (reference sequence). J lost 7 bases, V lost 3 bases, and 5 bases had no gene match. The CDR3 extends over 14 amino acids.

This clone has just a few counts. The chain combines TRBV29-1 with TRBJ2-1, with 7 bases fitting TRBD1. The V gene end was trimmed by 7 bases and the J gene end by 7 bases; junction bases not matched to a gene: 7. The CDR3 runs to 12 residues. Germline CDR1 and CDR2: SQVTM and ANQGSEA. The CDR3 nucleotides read TGCAGCGCAGGGGGTTGGGGTAATGAGCAGTTCTTC. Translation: CSAGGWGNEQFF.

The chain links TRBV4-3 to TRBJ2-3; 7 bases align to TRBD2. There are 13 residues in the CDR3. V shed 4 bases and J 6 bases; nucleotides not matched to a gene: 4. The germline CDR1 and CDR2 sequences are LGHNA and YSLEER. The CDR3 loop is CASSLRLADTQYF. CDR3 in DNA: TGCGCCAGCAGCCTGCGACTAGCTGATACGCAGTATTTT.

CDR3 nucleotide sequence: TGCAGCGTTCAGCCCAGGGCTAACCCGTGGCCCCAGCATTTT. It codes for CSVQPRANPWPQHF. The V gene is TRBV29-1, the J gene TRBJ1-5; the D gene is possibly TRBD1 (5 bases). The germline CDR1 and CDR2 sequences are SQVTM and ANQGSEA. The CDR3 is made up of 14 amino acids. The V end lost 5 bases, the J end lost 9 bases, and 20 bases lay between the germline ends.

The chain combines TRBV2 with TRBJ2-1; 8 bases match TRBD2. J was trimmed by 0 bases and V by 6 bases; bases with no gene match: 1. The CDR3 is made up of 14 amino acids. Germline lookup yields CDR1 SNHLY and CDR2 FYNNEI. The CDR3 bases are TGTGCCAGCAGAGCGGGGGTCTCCTACAATGAGCAGTTCTTC. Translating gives CASRAGVSYNEQFF.

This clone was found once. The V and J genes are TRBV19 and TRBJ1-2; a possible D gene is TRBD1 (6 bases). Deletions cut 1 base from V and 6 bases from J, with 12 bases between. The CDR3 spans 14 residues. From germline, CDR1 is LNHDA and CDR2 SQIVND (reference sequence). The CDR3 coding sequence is TGTGCCAGTAGTATAGCTGACAGGCTCAATGGCTACACCTTC. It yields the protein CASSIADRLNGYTF.

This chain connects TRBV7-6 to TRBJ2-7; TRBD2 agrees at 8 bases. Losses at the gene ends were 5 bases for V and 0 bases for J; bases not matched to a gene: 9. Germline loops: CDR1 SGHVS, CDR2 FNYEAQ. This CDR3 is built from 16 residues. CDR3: CASSALSGVSSYEQYF. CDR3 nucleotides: TGTGCCAGCAGCGCCCTTAGCGGGGTTAGCTCCTACGAGCAGTACTTC.